This TCR beta chain was documented in a study of shared T cell receptors in the human thymus. Using immunoSEQ multiplex PCR, the repertoire was profiled, and TCRdb retains in-frame clones only, with some absent. The data show some 700,000 clones, 70% to 90% seen once. These data also featured in a second study, about human thymus T cells. This second report adds: Corrective heart surgery yielded resections, and these provided the thymus tissue.

The receptor comes from a girl under three years old with a congenital heart defect. Sequencing was performed on thymocytes.

The CDR3 DNA reads as TGTGCCACGACCGACGGACAGGGGGTTTTCAACACCGGGGAGCTGTTTTTT. Its protein product is CATTDGQGVFNTGELFF. J is TRBJ2-2 and V is TRBV7-7; TRBD1 aligns across 10 bases. The CDR3 is 17 amino acids. CDR1 SSHAT and CDR2 FNYEAQ come from the germline V gene (reference sequence). V lost 10 bases, J lost 2 bases, and 13 bases stayed unmatched.